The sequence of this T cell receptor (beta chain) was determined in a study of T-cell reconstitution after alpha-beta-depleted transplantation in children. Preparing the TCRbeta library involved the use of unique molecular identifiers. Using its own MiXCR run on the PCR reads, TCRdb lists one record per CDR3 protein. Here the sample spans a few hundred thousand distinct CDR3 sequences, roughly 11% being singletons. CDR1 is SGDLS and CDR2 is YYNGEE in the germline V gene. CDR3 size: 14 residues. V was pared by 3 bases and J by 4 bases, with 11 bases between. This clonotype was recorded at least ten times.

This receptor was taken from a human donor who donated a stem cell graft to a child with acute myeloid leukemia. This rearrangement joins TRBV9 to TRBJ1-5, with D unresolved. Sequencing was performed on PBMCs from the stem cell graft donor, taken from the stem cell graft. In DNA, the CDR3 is TGTGCCAGCAGCGGCACAGAGGCGAATCAGCCCCAGCATTTT. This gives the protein CASSGTEANQPQHF. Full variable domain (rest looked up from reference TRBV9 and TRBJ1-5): DSGVTQTPKHLITATGQRVTLRCSPRSGDLSVYWYQQSLDQGLQFLIQYYNGEERAKGNILERFSAQQFPDLHSELNLSSLELGDSALYFCASSGTEANQPQHFGDGTRLSIL.